A single T cell receptor (beta chain) is shown here with its context. Its antigen is as yet unknown. This record belongs to a study of vaccination and CD4 T cells after COVID-19. This CDR3 has 16 amino acids. V shed 0 bases and J shed 4 bases, with 15 bases lying between them. The germline CDR1 and CDR2 sequences are MNHEY and SVGAGI. Treatment described: roughly 11-day PBMC culture with coronavirus spike peptide pools or control peptides (ViraFEST assay). The Oncomine TCR Beta short-read assay was what sequenced the DNA obtained from cultured CD4+ T cells. TCRdb reanalysed the PCR reads using MiXCR and keeps one entry per CDR3 protein. The table shows about 13,000 distinct CDR3 sequences, with more than 70% occurring only once.

The rearrangement links TRBV6-5 to TRBJ1-1; maybe TRBD1 (5 bases). The specimen sequenced was CD4+ T cells from blood, cultured in vitro. The receptor was derived from a human donor who had recovered from COVID-19. The CDR3 reads CASSYSTGRWGTEAFF. The CDR3 DNA follows: TGTGCCAGCAGTTACTCCACAGGACGTTGGGGCACTGAAGCTTTCTTT.